This T cell receptor beta chain was documented in a study of blood T cell repertoires in COVID-19. The wider study: The United States, Italy and Spain supplied acute and convalescent COVID-19 samples.

Looked up from germline, CDR1 is LNHDA and CDR2 is SQIVND (reference sequence). This CDR3 has 13 amino acids. The V gene lost 3 bases and the J gene lost 12 bases, with 15 bases spanning the gap. TCRdb keeps only in-frame clones here, not all; method: immunoSEQ multiplex PCR. This table has about 75,000 clones, roughly 89% appearing once. Specimen: peripheral blood. The chain couples TRBV19 to TRBJ2-1; tentative D call: TRBD2 (7 bases). The TCR comes from a woman between 45 and 65 years old with acute or convalescent COVID-19. The CDR3 sequence: CASSINLGGGQFF. CDR3 DNA sequence: TGTGCCAGTAGTATTAACCTAGGGGGGGGGCAGTTCTTC.